The 6 T cell receptor beta chains listed next were all sequenced from one sample in a study of esophageal squamous cell carcinoma under preoperative chemotherapy. Documented time point: after preoperative PTX-NDP chemotherapy. Using its own MiXCR run on the PCR reads, TCRdb lists one record per CDR3 protein. The data show about 32,000 distinct CDR3 sequences, with approximately 55% seen just once and 23% held by the top ten. The biological material was taken from a patient given preoperative chemotherapy. These receptor sequences come from a human donor with esophageal squamous cell carcinoma. The donor label of this sample is uncertain.

The sample holds many counts of this clonotype. The chain joins TRBV6-5 to TRBJ2-3; perhaps D is TRBD1 or TRBD2 (5 bases each). The CDR3 sequence is 16 residues long. Looked up from germline, CDR1 is MNHEY and CDR2 is SVGAGI. Between the trimmed V and J ends, which lost 0 bases and 1 base, there was a span of 11 bases. In DNA, the CDR3 is TGTGCCAGCAGTTACTCGTATGGGGGACGCACAGATACGCAGTATTTT. Its protein product is CASSYSYGGRTDTQYF.

This clonotype rates as medium-sized. The CDR3 nucleotides are TGTGCCAGCAGCAAGACTCCGGGGAACACAGATACGCAGTATTTT. It translates to CASSKTPGNTDTQYF. The rearrangement joins TRBV7-3 to TRBJ2-3; TRBD2 might be the D (5 bases). The CDR3 loop spans 15 amino acids. Trimming removed 5 bases at V and 2 bases at J, with 14 bases between. Germline values: CDR1 SGHTA, CDR2 FQGTGA.

The gene calls are TRBV5-4 and TRBJ1-1; D is unresolved. Germline V lookup: CDR1 SGHNT, CDR2 YYREEE (reference sequence). CDR3 length: 15 amino acids. The V and J ends lost 1 base and 4 bases respectively, with 14 bases between them. The CDR3 sequence is CASSLQKGVGTEAFF. CDR3 DNA: TGTGCCAGCAGCTTGCAGAAGGGTGTGGGCACTGAAGCTTTCTTT.

This clonotype was seen many times. The chain employs TRBV6-5 and TRBJ2-4, with D unclear. Deletions cut 2 bases from V and 0 bases from J, with 8 bases between. This CDR3 has 15 residues. Germline assignment: CDR1 MNHEY and CDR2 SVGAGI. The CDR3 protein is CASSYPAVAKNIQYF. The DNA of the CDR3 is TGTGCCAGCAGTTACCCAGCAGTAGCCAAAAACATTCAGTACTTC.

The chain is built from TRBV7-9 and TRBJ2-3; the D gene is possibly TRBD2 (7 bases). Gene TRBJ2-7 matches the end of the DNA better, so the J call may be wrong. Germline V gene data show CDR1 as SEHNR and CDR2 as FQNEAQ (reference sequence). CDR3 length equals 15 residues. This CDR3 reads CARGSWGGGTETQYF. CDR3 nucleotides: TGTGCCAGGGGCTCTTGGGGGGGGGGCACAGAGACGCAGTACTTC.

At least ten counts were recorded for this clonotype. The chain combines TRBV5-1 with TRBJ2-4; 8 nucleotides align to TRBD2. Germline V gene lookup returns CDR1 SGHRS and CDR2 YFSETQ. The length of the CDR3 is 16 residues. The J segment lost 0 bases and the V segment lost 4 bases, leaving 6 bases of the junction unmatched. CDR3 coding DNA: TGCGCCAGCAGCCGCGGGGGGTCTCTAGCCAAAAACATTCAGTACTTC. The encoded protein is CASSRGGSLAKNIQYF.